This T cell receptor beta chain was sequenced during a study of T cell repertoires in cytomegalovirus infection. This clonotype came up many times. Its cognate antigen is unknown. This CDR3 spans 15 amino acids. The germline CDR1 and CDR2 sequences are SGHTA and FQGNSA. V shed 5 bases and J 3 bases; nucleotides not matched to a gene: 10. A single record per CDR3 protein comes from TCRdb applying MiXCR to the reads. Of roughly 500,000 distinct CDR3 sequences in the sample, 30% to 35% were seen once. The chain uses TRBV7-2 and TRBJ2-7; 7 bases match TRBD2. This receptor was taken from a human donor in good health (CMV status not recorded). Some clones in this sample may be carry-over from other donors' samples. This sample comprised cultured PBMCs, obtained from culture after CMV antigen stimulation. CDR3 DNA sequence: TGTGCCAGCAGCCACGCAAGGACTAGTTACTACGAGCAGTACTTC. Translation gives CASSHARTSYYEQYF.